This T cell receptor (beta chain) was sequenced during a study of metastatic and nonmetastatic thyroid tumors. In its sample, this clone ranks as medium-sized. V lost 2 bases and J lost 0, with 2 bases in between. The length of the CDR3 is 14 residues. The germline V gene encodes CDR1 SGHVS and CDR2 FQNEAQ. MiXCR re-clonotyped the PCR reads for TCRdb. Of roughly 2,000 clones listed, about 10% were seen once; the top ten hold 11% to 15%. Ahead of thyroid surgery, no patient had received treatment of any kind. The receptor was isolated from a female donor with papillary thyroid cancer or a benign thyroid nodule (not recorded which). Some clones in this sample may be carry-over from other donors' samples. The chain has TRBV7-8 and TRBJ2-6; D remains ambiguous. The sequenced sample consisted of tumor tissue. The CDR3 sequence is CASSLPSGANVLTF. The CDR3 coding sequence is TGTGCCAGCAGCTTACCCTCTGGGGCCAACGTCCTGACTTTC.